Following are 32 T cell receptor beta chains from one sample sequenced in a study of cytomegalovirus exposure and HLA in healthy donors. Profiling relied on immunoSEQ multiplex PCR, and the TCRdb table lists in-frame clones only, not all of them. The table includes 150,000 to 200,000 clones, approximately 89% detected once. The specimen sequenced was PBMCs. The receptors were sampled from a man aged 25 to 40 in good health and CMV-seropositive.

The V call is TRBV9, the J call TRBJ1-1; D might be TRBD1 (5 bases). This CDR3 is built from 13 residues. The ends were cut back, 2 bases at V and 6 bases at J, with 11 bases in the middle. The germline V gene has CDR1 SGDLS and CDR2 YYNGEE. This CDR3 is CASSVGTLAEAFF. CDR3 sequence (DNA): TGTGCCAGCAGCGTCGGGACTCTCGCTGAAGCTTTCTTT.

This chain uses TRBV29-1 with TRBJ2-5; either TRBD1 or TRBD2 may fit D (5 bases each). CDR3 size: 13 residues. Germline CDR1 SQVTM, CDR2 ANQGSEA. V was pared by 3 bases and J by 4 bases, with 12 bases between. CDR3 sequence reads: CSVDEGNGETQYF. CDR3 DNA sequence: TGCAGCGTTGATGAGGGGAACGGAGAGACCCAGTACTTC.

The chain is built from TRBV5-6 and TRBJ1-5, with a tentative D call TRBD1 (5 bases). Trimming took 0 bases from V and 4 from J, leaving 11 bases between them. Germline V gene sequence: CDR1 SGHDT, CDR2 YYEEEE. The CDR3 has 15 amino acids. The DNA for the CDR3 is TGTGCCAGCAGCTTGGTCCGGGACCCGAATCAGCCCCAGCATTTT. Translating gives CASSLVRDPNQPQHF.

The CDR3 region is CASSSRLAQYYEQYF. As DNA, the CDR3 is TGTGCCAGCAGCTCGAGACTAGCACAATACTACGAGCAGTACTTC. The J gene is TRBJ2-7, the V gene TRBV7-2; the match to TRBD2 covers 7 bases. The germline CDR1 and CDR2 sequences are SGHTA and FQGNSA. The CDR3 is 15 residues long. J lost 3 bases, V lost 4 bases, and 9 bases had no gene match. Full variable domain (rest looked up from reference TRBV7-2 and TRBJ2-7): GAGVSQSPSNKVTEKGKDVELRCDPISGHTALYWYRQSLGQGLEFLIYFQGNSAPDKSGLPSDRFSAERTGGSVSTLTIQRTQQEDSAVYLCASSSRLAQYYEQYFGPGTRLTVT.

This chain uses TRBV5-6 with TRBJ2-7; tentative D call: TRBD1 (6 bases). Germline V gene lookup returns CDR1 SGHDT and CDR2 YYEEEE. The germline V and J ends were trimmed by 3 bases and 3 bases, with 16 bases remaining between them. CDR3 size: 15 residues. CDR3 sequence: CASSSSRDTVYEQYF. CDR3 in DNA: TGTGCCAGCAGCTCCAGCCGGGACACAGTCTACGAGCAGTACTTC.

The genes are TRBV6-5 and TRBJ2-7; 7 positions agree with TRBD2. The CDR3 extends over 16 amino acids. CDR1 and CDR2 (germline): MNHEY, SVGAGI. The ends lost 0 bases at V and 3 bases at J; junction bases unmatched: 8. CDR3 sequence: CASSYSGGWDLYEQYF. Here the CDR3 DNA reads TGTGCCAGCAGTTACTCGGGGGGGTGGGACCTCTACGAGCAGTACTTC.

This clone was picked up one time. The gene calls are TRBV6-1 and TRBJ2-5; TRBD1 might be the D (6 bases). The CDR3 contains 13 residues. CDR1 MNHNS and CDR2 SASEGT come from the germline V gene. Trimming stripped 6 bases from V and 7 bases from J, with 15 bases between. CDR3 sequence reads: CASSDHRVPTQYF. The CDR3 DNA is TGTGCCAGCAGCGACCACAGGGTACCGACCCAGTACTTC.

The V and J genes are TRBV7-3 and TRBJ2-6; 7 positions match TRBD1. CDR1 SGHTA and CDR2 FQGTGA come from the germline V gene. This CDR3 is 14 amino acids long. Unmatched junction bases numbered 0, after V lost 5 bases and J lost 2 bases. The CDR3 spells CASSDRAGANVLTF. The CDR3 DNA reads as TGTGCCAGCAGCGACAGGGCTGGGGCCAACGTCCTGACTTTC.

The J gene is TRBJ2-1, the V gene TRBV11-3, with D hard to call. V gave up 1 base and J gave up 5 bases, with 6 bases separating them. This CDR3 comprises 13 residues. CDR1 is SGHNT and CDR2 is YENEEA in the germline V gene. DNA for the CDR3: TGTGCCAGCAGCTTAGGCGCGAACAATGAGCAGTTCTTC. Amino acid sequence: CASSLGANNEQFF.

The genes are TRBV7-3 and TRBJ2-7; D remains ambiguous. CDR3 length: 14 amino acids. Germline V lookup: CDR1 SGHTA, CDR2 FQGTGA. Trimming left V 6 bases short and J 3 bases short, with 15 bases between. CDR3 sequence: CASSPMHSSYEQYF. CDR3 DNA: TGTGCCAGCAGTCCCATGCACAGCAGCTACGAGCAGTACTTC.

V usage is TRBV11-2 and J usage is TRBJ1-1; a possible D gene is TRBD1 (6 bases). Germline CDR1 reads SGHAT; CDR2 reads FQNNGV. This CDR3 is built from 14 residues. V gave up 3 bases and J gave up 1 base, with 9 bases separating them. DNA of the CDR3: TGTGCCAGCAGCTTGGACAGCGGGAACACTGAAGCTTTCTTT. It is translated as CASSLDSGNTEAFF.

The chain joins TRBV6-5 to TRBJ2-7; D could derive from TRBD1 or TRBD2 (5 bases each). The CDR3 is 13 amino acids. Germline lookup yields CDR1 MNHEY and CDR2 SVGAGI. V was pared by 6 bases and J by 2 bases, with 11 bases between. In nucleotides, the CDR3 is TGTGCCAGCAGGGTCGTGGGGGCCTACGAGCAGTACTTC. Residues: CASRVVGAYEQYF.

V usage is TRBV4-1 and J usage is TRBJ1-2; tentative D call: TRBD1 (5 bases). The V gene lost 0 bases and the J gene lost 4 bases, with 18 bases spanning the gap. From germline, CDR1 is MGHRA and CDR2 YSYEKL. The CDR3 consists of 17 residues. The CDR3 region is CASSQDQMGTDIYGYTF. The CDR3 nucleotides are TGCGCCAGCAGCCAAGATCAGATGGGGACCGACATCTATGGCTACACCTTC.

This clone was seen only once. This chain uses TRBV15 with TRBJ2-2; D is ambiguous. The V gene lost 0 bases and the J gene lost 2 bases, with 7 bases spanning the gap. There are 15 residues in the CDR3. The germline gives CDR1 LNHNV, CDR2 YYDKDF (reference sequence). DNA of the CDR3: TGTGCCACCAGCAGAGAGACTGCTAACACCGGGGAGCTGTTTTTT. Amino acid sequence: CATSRETANTGELFF.

The chain carries TRBV2 and TRBJ2-1; D might be TRBD2 (5 bases). Germline V gene sequence: CDR1 SNHLY, CDR2 FYNNEI. The CDR3 runs to 13 residues. Trimming pared 1 base from V and 9 bases from J, leaving 10 bases between. The CDR3 is CASSEEGAGEQFF. The CDR3 nucleotides are TGTGCCAGCAGTGAAGAGGGAGCCGGTGAGCAGTTCTTC.

The genes are TRBV21-1 and TRBJ2-1; TRBD2 reflects the table's D call only, with no check against the DNA. TRBV21-1 is a pseudogene segment. There are 13 residues in the CDR3. The DNA for the CDR3 is TGTGCCAGCAGCGGGGGGAGGGACGATGAGCAGTTCTTC. It encodes CASSGGRDDEQFF.

The rearrangement links TRBV11-2 to TRBJ2-3; no reliable D call. The germline CDR1 and CDR2 sequences are SGHAT and FQNNGV. The CDR3 has 15 residues. With 0 bases removed from V and 0 bases from J, the gap between germline ends came to 7 bases. The CDR3 spells CASSLESGSTDTQYF. The CDR3, as DNA: TGTGCCAGCAGCTTAGAGTCCGGGAGCACAGATACGCAGTATTTT.

This chain connects TRBV11-2 to TRBJ2-7; TRBD1 agrees at 7 bases. The V segment lost 6 bases and the J segment 2 bases; nucleotides outside the gene matches: 7. The germline V gene has CDR1 SGHAT and CDR2 FQNNGV. The CDR3 length is 14 residues. The CDR3 sequence: CASSFNRGPYEQYF. CDR3 coding DNA: TGTGCCAGCAGTTTCAACAGGGGCCCCTACGAGCAGTACTTC.

The CDR3 sequence: CASSIDSTGELFF. The CDR3 DNA reads TGTGCCAGCAGTATTGACAGCACCGGGGAGCTGTTTTTT. This sequence joins TRBV6-6 and TRBJ2-2; D possibly corresponds to TRBD1 (5 bases). CDR1 is MNHNY, CDR2 SVGAGI, per germline (reference sequence). The CDR3 is made up of 13 amino acids. Trimming pared 5 bases from V and 4 bases from J, leaving 8 bases between.

The chain employs TRBV7-2 and TRBJ1-5, with no clear D. The germline CDR1 and CDR2 sequences are SGHTA and FQGNSA. V gave up 2 bases and J gave up 3 bases, with 8 bases separating them. CDR3 length: 14 amino acids. The CDR3 is CASSLSPNNQPQHF. CDR3 DNA sequence: TGTGCCAGCAGCTTATCACCAAACAATCAGCCCCAGCATTTT. The complete variable domain, with remaining parts taken from reference TRBV7-2 and TRBJ1-5, reads GAGVSQSPSNKVTEKGKDVELRCDPISGHTALYWYRQSLGQGLEFLIYFQGNSAPDKSGLPSDRFSAERTGGSVSTLTIQRTQQEDSAVYLCASSLSPNNQPQHFGDGTRLSIL.

V and J are TRBV7-8 and TRBJ1-2; maybe TRBD1 (5 bases). Trimming cost V 5 bases and J 1 base, with 14 bases left between them. The germline gives CDR1 SGHVS, CDR2 FQNEAQ. The CDR3 spans 15 residues. CDR3 sequence reads: CASSPGGSFNYGYTF. In nucleotides, the CDR3 is TGTGCCAGCAGCCCGGGGGGGAGCTTTAACTATGGCTACACCTTC.

The chain is built from TRBV30 and TRBJ2-1; TRBD2 agrees at 7 bases. Trimming at V came to 3 bases and at J to 4 bases, leaving 3 bases not matched to a gene. Germline lookup yields CDR1 GTSNPN and CDR2 SVGIG (reference sequence). The CDR3 contains 13 residues. Written as DNA, the CDR3 is TGTGCCTGGAGCGGGCGGGAGTACAATGAGCAGTTCTTC. The encoded protein is CAWSGREYNEQFF. Together with reference TRBV30 and TRBJ2-1, the CDR3 gives the full variable domain: SQTIHQWPATLVQPVGSPLSLECTVEGTSNPNLYWYRQAAGRGLQLLFYSVGIGQISSEVPQNLSASRPQDRQFILSSKKLLLSDSGFYLCAWSGREYNEQFFGPGTRLTVL.

The V call is TRBV4-3, the J call TRBJ2-2, with D unclear. The V gene's germline CDR1 is LGHNA and CDR2 YSLEER. Trimming removed 0 bases from V and 6 bases from J, with 14 bases in between. This CDR3 comprises 16 residues. The CDR3 sequence is CASSQDLKGLAGELFF. The CDR3 nucleotides read TGCGCCAGCAGCCAAGATCTAAAGGGATTGGCCGGGGAGCTGTTTTTT.

The chain has TRBV2 and TRBJ1-1, with D uncertain. V gave up 7 bases and J gave up 0 bases, with 9 bases separating them. There are 13 residues in the CDR3. Germline V CDR1 and CDR2: SNHLY, FYNNEI. The DNA for the CDR3 is TGTGCCAGCACGGACGGACTGAACACTGAAGCTTTCTTT. Its translation: CASTDGLNTEAFF.

The chain is built from TRBV6-5 and TRBJ1-5; D remains ambiguous. The CDR3 is 14 residues long. V was cut by 4 bases and J by 4 bases, with 11 bases left in between. CDR1 and CDR2 from the germline V gene are MNHEY and SVGAGI. Here the CDR3 reads CASSLRTQNQPQHF. Here the CDR3 DNA reads TGTGCCAGCAGTTTACGTACCCAAAATCAGCCCCAGCATTTT.

The genes are TRBV2 and TRBJ2-5; D is uncertain. Looked up from germline, CDR1 is SNHLY and CDR2 is FYNNEI. With 10 bases removed from V and 5 bases from J, the gap between germline ends came to 17 bases. The CDR3 covers 13 residues. CDR3 bases: TGTGCCACCTCCAGAGACTCCCTGGAGACCCAGTACTTC. Translated: CATSRDSLETQYF.

This clone was recorded only once. The CDR3: CASSLATGGPTEAFF. Here the CDR3 DNA reads TGCGCCAGCAGCTTGGCGACAGGGGGCCCCACTGAAGCTTTCTTT. The chain combines TRBV5-1 with TRBJ1-1; 10 bases are shared with TRBD1. Germline V gene sequence: CDR1 SGHRS, CDR2 YFSETQ. The ends lost 0 bases at V and 4 bases at J; junction bases unmatched: 3. CDR3 length equals 15 residues.

This clone showed up just once. The V gene is TRBV2, the J gene TRBJ2-7; 9 bases fit TRBD1. Germline V gene data show CDR1 as SNHLY and CDR2 as FYNNEI. This CDR3 is built from 15 residues. With 6 bases clipped from V and 3 bases from J, the junction kept 9 bases outside the gene matches. The CDR3 region is CASRETGGLNYEQYF. CDR3 in DNA: TGTGCCAGCAGAGAAACAGGGGGCCTAAACTACGAGCAGTACTTC.

The chain has TRBV5-4 and TRBJ2-1; D may match TRBD1 or TRBD2 (5 bases each). Germline V lookup: CDR1 SGHNT, CDR2 YYREEE (reference sequence). This CDR3 has 12 residues. Deletions cut 3 bases from V and 6 bases from J, with 7 bases between. The CDR3 reads CASSSGGNEQFF. CDR3 DNA sequence: TGTGCCAGCAGCTCTGGGGGCAATGAGCAGTTCTTC.

The rearrangement joins TRBV27 to TRBJ2-1; D not certain. CDR3 size: 13 residues. The germline V gene encodes CDR1 MNHEY and CDR2 SMNVEV (reference sequence). Trimming took off 3 bases at V and 4 bases at J, with 7 bases between the two ends. CDR3 coding DNA: TGTGCCAGCAGTTTGTTGGGTTACAATGAGCAGTTCTTC. Translation: CASSLLGYNEQFF.

This chain links TRBV6-1 with TRBJ2-4; TRBD1 or TRBD2 may be the D gene (5 bases each). V lost 6 bases and J 8 bases, leaving 11 bases between the germline ends. The CDR3 sequence is 12 residues long. Germline-derived CDR1 and CDR2 are MNHNS and SASEGT. CDR3 sequence (DNA): TGTGCCAGCAGGCTACTAGGGGACATTCAGTACTTC. Amino acids: CASRLLGDIQYF.

The chain is built from TRBV6-5 and TRBJ2-1; perhaps TRBD2 as D (5 bases). CDR3 length equals 13 residues. Germline CDR1 and CDR2: MNHEY and SVGAGI. Trimming left V 0 bases short and J 7 bases short, with 7 bases between. CDR3 region: CASSYSRENEQFF. CDR3 DNA: TGTGCCAGCAGTTACTCGAGGGAGAATGAGCAGTTCTTC.